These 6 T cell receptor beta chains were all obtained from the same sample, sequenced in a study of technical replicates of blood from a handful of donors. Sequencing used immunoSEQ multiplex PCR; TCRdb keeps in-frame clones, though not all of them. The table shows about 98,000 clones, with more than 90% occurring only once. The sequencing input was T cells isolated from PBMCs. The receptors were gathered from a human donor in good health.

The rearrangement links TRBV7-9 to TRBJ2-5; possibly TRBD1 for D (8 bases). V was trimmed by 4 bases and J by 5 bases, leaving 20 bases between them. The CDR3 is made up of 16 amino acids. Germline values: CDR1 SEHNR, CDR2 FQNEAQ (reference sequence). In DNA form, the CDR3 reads TGTGCCAGCAGCTCCAAACAGGGGGGGGTCGGGGAGACCCAGTACTTC. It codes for CASSSKQGGVGETQYF.

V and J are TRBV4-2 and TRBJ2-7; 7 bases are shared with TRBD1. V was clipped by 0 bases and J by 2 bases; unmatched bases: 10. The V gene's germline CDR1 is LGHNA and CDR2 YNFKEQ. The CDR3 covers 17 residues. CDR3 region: CASSQERQGLVTYEQYF. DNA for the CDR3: TGTGCCAGCAGCCAAGAACGACAGGGCCTGGTAACCTACGAGCAGTACTTC.

The CDR3 DNA reads TGTGCCAGCACCGGGACTAGCAAAGGGGCTTATATTGGGAATGAGCAGTTCTTC. This gives the protein CASTGTSKGAYIGNEQFF. This chain connects TRBV2 to TRBJ2-1, with 9 bases aligning to TRBD2. The germline V gene encodes CDR1 SNHLY and CDR2 FYNNEI. This CDR3 is 18 amino acids long. Unmatched junction bases numbered 20, after V lost 7 bases and J lost 7 bases.

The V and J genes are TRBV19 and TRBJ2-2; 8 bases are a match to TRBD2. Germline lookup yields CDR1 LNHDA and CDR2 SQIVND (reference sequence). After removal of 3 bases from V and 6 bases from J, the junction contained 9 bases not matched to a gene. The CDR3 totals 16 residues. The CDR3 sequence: CASSIPPGLVAGELFF. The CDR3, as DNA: TGTGCCAGTAGTATCCCACCGGGACTAGTCGCCGGGGAGCTGTTTTTT. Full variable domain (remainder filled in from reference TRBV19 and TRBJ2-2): DGGITQSPKYLFRKEGQNVTLSCEQNLNHDAMYWYRQDPGQGLRLIYYSQIVNDFQKGDIAEGYSVSREKKESFPLTVTSAQKNPTAFYLCASSIPPGLVAGELFFGEGSRLTVL.

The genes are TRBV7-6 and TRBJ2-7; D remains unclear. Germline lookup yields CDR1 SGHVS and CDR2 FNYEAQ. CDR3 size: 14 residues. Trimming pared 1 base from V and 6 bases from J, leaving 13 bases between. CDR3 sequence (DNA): TGTGCCAGCAGCTTAGTTCCTAGATCTTCCGAGCAGTACTTC. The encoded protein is CASSLVPRSSEQYF.

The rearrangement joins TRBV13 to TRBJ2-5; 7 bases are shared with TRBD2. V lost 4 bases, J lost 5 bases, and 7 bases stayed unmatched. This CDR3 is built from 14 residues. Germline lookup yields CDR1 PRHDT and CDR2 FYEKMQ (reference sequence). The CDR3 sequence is CASSWGGYGETQYF. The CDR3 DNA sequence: TGTGCCAGCAGCTGGGGGGGTTACGGGGAGACCCAGTACTTC.